Listed below are T cell receptor beta chains from one sample, sequenced in a study of vaccination and CD4 T cells after COVID-19. TCRdb reprocessed the PCR reads with MiXCR, giving one entry per CDR3 protein. This table holds about 24,000 distinct CDR3 sequences, 51% found once. The material was CD4+ T cells from blood, obtained before SARS-CoV-2 vaccination. The receptors originated from a human donor who had recovered from COVID-19. The CDR3 runs from the conserved cysteine through the conserved F or W. A D gene is named only where the DNA matches it firmly. Size tells how often a clone was seen (once, few, many) or the class of an expanded clone, and some rows leave it out.

clone_size,j_call,d_call,v_call,cdr3_aa,cdr3_nt
once,TRBJ1-1,-,TRBV19,CASSVFENTEAFF,TGTGCCAGTAGTGTATTCGAGAACACTGAAGCTTTCTTT
once,TRBJ1-5,-,TRBV28,CASQGRNQPQHF,TGTGCCAGCCAAGGGCGCAATCAGCCCCAGCATTTT
-,TRBJ1-1,-,TRBV6-4,CASSDSSESTVGTEAFF,TGTGCCAGCAGTGACTCGAGTGAGAGCACGGTGGGGACTGAAGCTTTCTTT
-,TRBJ1-5,-,TRBV19,CASSSTGQGVNQPQHF,TGTGCCAGTAGTTCCACGGGGCAGGGCGTCAATCAGCCCCAGCATTTT
-,TRBJ2-1,TRBD2,TRBV20-1,CSARKGTSGRYNEQFF,TGCAGTGCCCGCAAAGGGACTAGCGGAAGGTACAATGAGCAGTTCTTC
-,TRBJ2-3,-,TRBV20-1,CSARDGQGADTQYF,TGCAGTGCTAGAGATGGCCAGGGTGCAGATACGCAGTATTTT
-,TRBJ1-5,-,TRBV6-1,CASRRSRVGNQPQHF,TGTGCCAGCAGGAGAAGCAGGGTTGGCAATCAGCCCCAGCATTTT
once,TRBJ1-2,-,TRBV12-3/TRBV12-4,CASSLHNYGYTF,TGTGCCAGCAGTTTACATAACTATGGCTACACCTTC
few,TRBJ2-1,-,TRBV21-1,CASSVRLGLAGEQFF,TGTGCCAGCAGCGTCAGGCTTGGACTAGCGGGTGAGCAGTTCTTC
few,TRBJ2-4,-,TRBV20-1,CTSRGRENIQYF,TGCACCTCCAGGGGCCGTGAAAACATTCAGTACTTC
-,TRBJ1-3,-,TRBV23-1,CASSQLGQIGNTIYF,TGCGCCAGCAGTCAATTAGGGCAAATTGGAAACACCATATATTTT
-,TRBJ2-7,TRBD2,TRBV7-9,CASSTSRLLAGGVYEQYF,TGTGCCAGCAGCACTAGTCGACTTCTAGCGGGAGGGGTTTACGAGCAGTACTTC
-,TRBJ2-7,TRBD2,TRBV20-1,CSARGTSGRAGYEQYF,TGCAGTGCTAGGGGGACTAGCGGGAGGGCCGGGTACGAGCAGTACTTC
-,TRBJ2-5,-,TRBV10-1,CASSDQAGSGTQYF,TGCGCCAGCAGTGATCAGGCGGGGTCCGGGACCCAGTACTTC
few,TRBJ2-7,-,TRBV5-1,CASSQTFILGNEQYF,TGCGCCAGCAGCCAAACCTTCATCCTGGGGAACGAGCAGTACTTC
few,TRBJ2-7,-,TRBV7-3,CASSLVGPQSYEQYF,TGTGCCAGCAGCTTAGTGGGACCGCAGTCCTACGAGCAGTACTTC
-,TRBJ2-7,-,TRBV6-2/TRBV6-3,CASCSDSYEQYF,TGTGCCAGTTGCAGTGACTCCTACGAGCAGTACTTC
-,TRBJ1-5,-,TRBV18,CASSHRDNQPQHF,TGTGCCAGCTCACACAGGGACAATCAGCCCCAGCATTTT
-,TRBJ1-5,TRBD1,TRBV12-3/TRBV12-4,CASSWGTGFYQPQHF,TGTGCCAGCAGTTGGGGGACAGGATTTTATCAGCCCCAGCATTTT
medium-sized,TRBJ2-5,-,TRBV19,CASSTGLGGTQYF,TGTGCCAGTAGTACCGGATTGGGGGGGACCCAGTACTTC
few,TRBJ1-5,-,TRBV2,CASSEVSSNQPQHF,TGTGCCAGCAGTGAAGTTAGTAGCAATCAGCCCCAGCATTTT
once,TRBJ1-5,-,TRBV6-1,CASGEPRYSNQPQHF,TGTGCCAGCGGTGAACCCCGTTATAGCAATCAGCCCCAGCATTTT
-,TRBJ2-7,-,TRBV10-1,CAGTGTYEQYF,TGCGCCGGTACAGGGACCTACGAGCAGTACTTC
-,TRBJ2-7,TRBD2,TRBV12-3/TRBV12-4,CASSLEPSGIQQYF,TGTGCCAGCAGTTTAGAGCCTAGCGGGATTCAGCAGTACTTC
few,TRBJ1-2,-,TRBV6-1,CASSVGPGLNYGYTF,TGTGCCAGCAGTGTCGGGCCAGGGCTTAACTATGGCTACACCTTC